These 10 T cell receptor beta chains originate from one sample sequenced in a study of T cells in Graves' hyperthyroidism and ophthalmopathy. Amplification yielded TCR beta CDR3 regions, with RNA transcripts as the source. HTBI primers were employed in a first-round RT-PCR of the TCR CDR3. TCRdb re-derived calls from the multiplex PCR reads in MiXCR, one entry per CDR3 protein. Here the sample spans a few hundred thousand distinct CDR3 sequences, more than 15% being singletons. The sample was blood. The receptors come from a woman between 35 and 50 years old with Graves' ophthalmopathy.

The sample holds a few counts of this clonotype. The chain joins TRBV27 to TRBJ1-2, with TRBD1 matching over 9 bases. There are 15 residues in the CDR3. Germline V CDR1 and CDR2: MNHEY, SMNVEV (reference sequence). The V and J ends lost 5 bases and 6 bases, in that order; junction bases with no gene match: 10. CDR3 residues: CASSTYRGRPDGYTF. In DNA form, the CDR3 reads TGTGCCAGCAGTACGTACAGGGGGCGCCCCGATGGCTACACCTTC.

Remarks on this clonotype: A much larger clonotype is one base distant, so this may be a read error. The V call is TRBV7-9, the J call TRBJ2-1; TRBD2 agrees at 12 bases. CDR1 is SEHNR and CDR2 is FQNEAQ in the germline V gene (reference sequence). This CDR3 is built from 20 residues. Here the CDR3 reads CASSLTGLAGGPTPYNGQFF. The CDR3 region has the DNA TGTGCCAGCAGCTTAACCGGGCTAGCGGGAGGGCCTACCCCCTACAATGGGCAGTTCTTC.

This clonotype was seen only a few times. The chain couples TRBV27 to TRBJ2-3; TRBD2 aligns across 16 bases. Losses at the gene ends were 2 bases for V and 4 bases for J; bases not matched to a gene: 6. The germline CDR1 and CDR2 sequences are MNHEY and SMNVEV (reference sequence). The CDR3 runs 18 residues. CDR3: CASSLKGLAGGGADTQYF. Written as DNA, the CDR3 is TGTGCCAGCAGTTTAAAGGGACTAGCGGGAGGGGGCGCAGATACGCAGTATTTT.

The chain links TRBV12-3 or TRBV12-4 to TRBJ2-7; no clear D gene. The CDR3 runs 14 residues. Trimming removed 3 bases from V and 6 bases from J, with 15 bases in between. The CDR3 loop is CASSLDLVMGEQYF. CDR3 sequence (DNA): TGTGCCAGCAGTTTGGATCTAGTGATGGGCGAGCAGTACTTC.

The chain joins TRBV6-1 to TRBJ2-3, with 8 bases that match TRBD1. V lost 3 bases and J lost 4; bases outside the gene matches: 3. CDR3 length: 14 amino acids. CDR1 and CDR2 (germline): MNHNS, SASEGT. The chain's CDR3 is CASSEDRVADTQYF. The CDR3 coding sequence is TGTGCCAGCAGTGAGGACAGGGTGGCAGATACGCAGTATTTT.

With respect to this clonotype: The junction differs from germline at one of its ends, possibly a read error. J is TRBJ1-4 and V is TRBV2; D uncertain. The CDR3 contains 14 residues. Germline lookup yields CDR1 SNHLY and CDR2 FYNNEI. CDR3 loop: CAGSETLENEKLFF. As DNA, the CDR3 is TGTGCCGGCAGTGAGACGCTGGAGAATGAAAAACTGTTTTTT.

This clonotype was counted many times. The V call is TRBV6-2 or TRBV6-3, the J call TRBJ1-5; 10 nucleotides align to TRBD1. CDR3 size: 16 residues. CDR1 and CDR2 (germline): MNHEY, SVGEGT. V shed 4 bases, J shed 6 bases, and the junction held 9 bases outside the gene matches. CDR3 sequence: CASSSWDRGLTQPQHF. The CDR3 coding sequence is TGTGCCAGCAGTTCTTGGGACAGGGGACTGACTCAGCCCCAGCATTTT.

This clonotype was detected ten times or more. The CDR3 DNA is TGCGCCAGCAGCCGGACAACCGGGGAGGAGACCCAGTACTTC. It encodes CASSRTTGEETQYF. The gene calls are TRBV5-1 and TRBJ2-5, with D perhaps being TRBD1 or TRBD2 (5 bases each). Germline loops: CDR1 SGHRS, CDR2 YFSETQ. V shed 4 bases and J shed 5 bases, with 15 bases lying between them. There are 14 residues in the CDR3.

The sample holds many counts of this clonotype. The CDR3 DNA is TGCGCCAGCAGCCAAGATCGCCTGAATAGCAATCAGCCCCAGCATTTT. This translates into CASSQDRLNSNQPQHF. This chain joins TRBV4-1 and TRBJ1-5; D gene ambiguous. This CDR3 is built from 16 residues. From germline, CDR1 is MGHRA and CDR2 YSYEKL. V was clipped by 0 bases and J by 0 bases, with 9 bases between them.

This clonotype was seen many times. The V gene is TRBV3-1, the J gene TRBJ2-5; TRBD1 matches 11 bases. Germline V CDR1 and CDR2: LGHDT, YNNKEL (reference sequence). Trimming took 9 bases from V and 6 from J; bases not matched to a gene: 6. The length of the CDR3 is 13 residues. In nucleotides, the CDR3 is TGTGCCAGGTGGACAGGGGGCGCGAAGACCCAGTACTTC. It specifies CARWTGGAKTQYF.